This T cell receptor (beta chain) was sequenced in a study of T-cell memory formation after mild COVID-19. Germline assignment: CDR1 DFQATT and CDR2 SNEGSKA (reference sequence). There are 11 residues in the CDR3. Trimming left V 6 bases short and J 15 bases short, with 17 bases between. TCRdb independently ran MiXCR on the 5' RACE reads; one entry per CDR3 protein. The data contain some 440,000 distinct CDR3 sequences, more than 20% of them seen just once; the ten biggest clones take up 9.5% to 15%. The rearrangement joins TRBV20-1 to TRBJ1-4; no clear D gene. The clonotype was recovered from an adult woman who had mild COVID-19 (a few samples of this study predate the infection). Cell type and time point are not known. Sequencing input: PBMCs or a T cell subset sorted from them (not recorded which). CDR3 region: CSAGRTGLVFF. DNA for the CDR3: TGCAGTGCCGGCAGAACGGGTCTCGTGTTTTTT.